This TCR beta chain derives from a study of CD8 T cells in ankylosing spondylitis. Study-level points and caveats: Peripheral blood held disease-linked clones only at relatively low frequency, and these were CD8+. For ankylosing spondylitis blood, a TCR beta motif of fewer than 10 highly homologous variants appeared characteristic.

This clonotype came up a few times. What it binds is unknown. Using its own MiXCR run on the 5' RACE reads, TCRdb lists one record per CDR3 protein. The sample contains about 160,000 distinct CDR3 sequences, 9.8% of which appear only once. This CDR3 contains 18 residues. Trimming shortened V by 1 base and J by 0 bases, and 16 bases separated the two germline ends. Looked up from germline, CDR1 is SGDLS and CDR2 is YYNGEE. The chain carries TRBV9 and TRBJ2-2, with a tentative D call TRBD2 (6 bases). Specimen: blood, either unsorted or a sorted T cell fraction (not recorded which). This sequence originates from a female donor with ankylosing spondylitis or in good health (not recorded which). The CDR3 here is CASSVSGSGRPNTGELFF. CDR3 sequence (DNA): TGTGCCAGCAGCGTATCGGGTAGCGGAAGACCGAACACCGGGGAGCTGTTTTTT.